The present T cell receptor beta chain was sequenced within a study of CD8+CD57+ T cells in acquired aplastic anemia. The study, taken as a whole, reports: Shared by patients and controls, nearly 30 CD8+ CDR3s were abundant in patients.

A word on this clonotype: Its antigen is still unknown.

The CDR3 is 13 residues long. Germline V gene data show CDR1 as KGHSH and CDR2 as LQKENI. Trimming pared 6 bases from V and 5 bases from J, leaving 13 bases between. Patients selected for sequencing had displayed CD8+CD57+ cell expansion by flow cytometry. Genomic DNA acted as the template from which TCR beta VDJ combination and CDR3 sequence profiling were carried out. TCRdb reprocessed the reads via MiXCR and lists one record per CDR3 protein. The table lists over 150,000 distinct CDR3 sequences, more than 45% of them singletons. What was sequenced was sorted CD4+, CD8+, or CD8+CD57+ T cells (not recorded which) from PBMCs. The origin of this receptor is a human donor with aplastic anemia. This chain links TRBV18 with TRBJ1-1; perhaps TRBD1 as D (6 bases). CDR3 residues: CASSPKQGTEAFF. CDR3 DNA: TGTGCCAGCTCTCCGAAGCAGGGGACTGAAGCTTTCTTT.